This T cell receptor beta chain was identified during a study of OX40 agonist ivuxolimab in advanced cancers. Study overall: Patients assigned to dose escalation were diagnosed with hepatocellular carcinoma, melanoma, renal cell or head and neck cancer.

The data were produced by immunoSEQ multiplex PCR, yet TCRdb's version contains in-frame clones alone and is incomplete. The table includes under 80,000 clones, about 91% detected once. Study-level points and caveats: Certain nonresponders additionally had low normalized T-cell clonal expansion. Some of the lowest clonal expansion was seen in partial responders at 0.1-3.0 mg/kg.

From germline, CDR1 is MNHEY and CDR2 SMNVEV (reference sequence). The germline V and J ends were trimmed by 3 bases and 3 bases, with 8 bases remaining between them. The CDR3 is 13 residues long. Worth noting for this clone: Its antigen is still unknown.

Autoimmune disease history or systemic immunosuppression was exclusionary. V usage is TRBV27 and J usage is TRBJ1-1; D unresolved. This sample comprised CD4+ or CD8+ T cells sorted from blood, obtained in a trial of the OX40 agonist ivuxolimab. The TCR sequence derives from an adult with an advanced solid tumor such as melanoma, head and neck, liver or kidney cancer. CDR3 in DNA: TGTGCCAGCAGTTTGACTAGGCACACTGAAGCTTTCTTT. As protein: CASSLTRHTEAFF.